The entry below describes one T cell receptor (beta chain). Profiling relied on immunoSEQ multiplex PCR, and the TCRdb table lists in-frame clones only, not all of them. In the table there are more than 150,000 clones, about 93% of which are singletons. The sample comes from a study of control samples from healthy donors and cancer patients. The length of the CDR3 is 15 residues. Germline CDR1 reads MDHEN; CDR2 reads SYDVKM. J gave up 0 bases and V 6 bases, and 5 bases lay outside the gene matches. Sequenced: blood. The chain recombines TRBV28 with TRBJ2-7; 10 bases align to TRBD2. This TCR was recovered from a man over 45 in good health. The CDR3: CASSDLAGASYEQYF. CDR3 sequence (DNA): TGTGCCAGCAGCGACCTAGCGGGGGCCTCCTACGAGCAGTACTTC.